Following are 29 T cell receptor beta chains from one sample sequenced in a study of T cell repertoires in cytomegalovirus infection. A single record per CDR3 protein comes from TCRdb applying MiXCR to the reads. Altogether about 180,000 distinct CDR3 sequences are present, about a sixth being singletons, with the ten largest covering approximately 26%. The sequencing sample was made of CD8+ T cells from PBMCs. All receptors derive from a human donor in good health (CMV status not recorded). Some clones in this sample may be carry-over from other donors' samples.

The genes are TRBV23-1 and TRBJ2-7, with a possible D match to TRBD1 (5 bases). TRBV23-1 is filed as an ORF, its function uncertain. Trimming removed 2 bases from V and 5 bases from J, with 13 bases in between. This CDR3 spans 14 amino acids. Here the CDR3 reads CASSQRQGDDEQYF. The CDR3 DNA reads as TGCGCCAGCAGTCAAAGGCAGGGTGATGACGAGCAGTACTTC.

The V call is TRBV9, the J call TRBJ2-3; 9 bases are a match to TRBD2. Germline CDR1 SGDLS, CDR2 YYNGEE. The CDR3 length is 16 residues. J gave up 2 bases and V 0 bases, and 4 bases lay outside the gene matches. The CDR3: CASSVDGGGDTDTQYF. The DNA of the CDR3 is TGTGCCAGCAGCGTAGATGGCGGGGGGGACACAGATACGCAGTATTTT.

This clonotype has a handful of counts. The V gene is TRBV10-3, the J gene TRBJ2-7; D assignment may be TRBD1 or TRBD2 (7 bases each). The CDR3 has 16 residues. Trimming took 3 bases from V and 1 from J, leaving 16 bases between them. Germline loops: CDR1 ENHRY, CDR2 SYGVKD. The CDR3 region is CAISDRRQGGSYEQYF. In DNA, the CDR3 is TGTGCCATCAGTGACAGGCGGCAGGGGGGGTCCTACGAGCAGTACTTC.

The V and J genes are TRBV7-9 and TRBJ1-2; 10 bases agree with TRBD1. The CDR3 loop spans 15 amino acids. V lost 5 bases to trimming and J lost 7 bases; unmatched junction nucleotides: 10. The germline gives CDR1 SEHNR, CDR2 FQNEAQ (reference sequence). The CDR3 bases are TGTGCCAGCAGCGACAGGGGGCTGGTGATTTCTGGCTACACCTTC. It translates to CASSDRGLVISGYTF. Full variable domain (outside the CDR3, taken from reference TRBV7-9 and TRBJ1-2): DTGVSQNPRHKITKRGQNVTFRCDPISEHNRLYWYRQTLGQGPEFLTYFQNEAQLEKSRLLSDRFSAERPKGSFSTLEIQRTEQGDSAMYLCASSDRGLVISGYTFGSGTRLTVV.

This clonotype was recorded a few times. The chain recombines TRBV6-5 with TRBJ2-4; D is unclear. This CDR3 is built from 13 residues. V lost 0 bases and J lost 8, with 8 bases in between. CDR1 and CDR2 (germline): MNHEY, SVGAGI. For the CDR3, the DNA is TGTGCCAGCAGTTACTCGAACGGAGACATTCAGTACTTC. It specifies CASSYSNGDIQYF.

The gene calls are TRBV7-8 and TRBJ1-1; 7 bases match TRBD1. The V segment lost 5 bases and the J segment 4 bases; nucleotides outside the gene matches: 10. The germline V gene encodes CDR1 SGHVS and CDR2 FQNEAQ. The CDR3 sequence is 15 residues long. CDR3 sequence (DNA): TGTGCCAGCAGCACTCGGACAGGACCTTTCACTGAAGCTTTCTTT. As protein: CASSTRTGPFTEAFF.

This clonotype occurred a few times. The V gene is TRBV7-6, the J gene TRBJ1-1, with a possible D match to TRBD1 (5 bases). V was clipped by 5 bases and J by 3 bases, with 16 bases between them. CDR1 is SGHVS, CDR2 FNYEAQ, per germline. The CDR3 spans 15 residues. The CDR3 DNA follows: TGTGCCAGCAGCGCCGGGGCTTCTCCCTACACTGAAGCTTTCTTT. Its translation: CASSAGASPYTEAFF.

There are a few counts of this clonotype. CDR3 nucleotides: TGTGCCAGCAGTTACTCGAAATCGGGACAGGGTTACAATGAGCAGTTCTTC. Protein product: CASSYSKSGQGYNEQFF. The rearrangement links TRBV6-5 to TRBJ2-1; 9 bases line up with TRBD1. V lost 0 bases to trimming and J lost 4 bases; unmatched junction nucleotides: 7. The CDR3 loop spans 17 amino acids. Germline CDR1 is MNHEY and CDR2 is SVGAGI.

This CDR3 reads CASSALGGPYSYNEQFF. CDR3 in DNA: TGTGCCAGCAGCGCCCTAGGGGGGCCCTACTCCTACAATGAGCAGTTCTTC. The rearrangement uses TRBV7-9 and TRBJ2-1; D might be TRBD1 or TRBD2, each matching 6 bases. Germline V CDR1 and CDR2: SEHNR, FQNEAQ (reference sequence). Trimming shortened V by 5 bases and J by 0 bases, and 17 bases separated the two germline ends. The CDR3 contains 17 residues.

The chain uses TRBV7-8 and TRBJ2-7; D is undetermined. The CDR3 covers 15 residues. Germline lookup yields CDR1 SGHVS and CDR2 FQNEAQ. The ends were cut back, 4 bases at V and 3 bases at J, with 16 bases in the middle. The CDR3 loop reads CASSSTTSLYYEQYF. The DNA of the CDR3 is TGTGCCAGCAGCTCAACGACGAGCCTCTACTACGAGCAGTACTTC.

The chain carries TRBV7-9 and TRBJ2-7, with D tentatively TRBD2 (7 bases). The germline CDR1 and CDR2 sequences are SEHNR and FQNEAQ (reference sequence). The V end was cut by 5 bases, the J end by 4 bases, with 24 bases between. The length of the CDR3 is 17 residues. CDR3 sequence (DNA): TGTGCCAGCAGCGGACTAGTGGGGGCTCTGAAGCGTTACGAGCAGTACTTC. As protein: CASSGLVGALKRYEQYF.

The chain is built from TRBV7-6 and TRBJ2-3; D perhaps matches TRBD1 (6 bases). CDR3 length: 15 residues. Germline CDR1 is SGHVS and CDR2 is FNYEAQ. Between the trimmed V and J ends, which lost 7 bases and 0 bases, there was a span of 14 bases. CDR3 nucleotides: TGTGCCAGCACCAACAGGGTGCAAAGCACAGATACGCAGTATTTT. The encoded protein is CASTNRVQSTDTQYF.

The rearrangement joins TRBV19 to TRBJ2-3, with unresolved D. V was cut by 6 bases and J by 3 bases, with 16 bases left in between. This CDR3 spans 15 amino acids. Germline V gene lookup returns CDR1 LNHDA and CDR2 SQIVND (reference sequence). The CDR3 DNA is TGTGCCAGTAGATCAGCATGGCTGAGTACAGATACGCAGTATTTT. Its protein product is CASRSAWLSTDTQYF.

V is TRBV25-1 and J is TRBJ2-2, with 7 bases aligning to TRBD1. V trimming: 3 bases; J trimming: 0 bases; junction bases outside the gene matches: 1. Germline CDR1 and CDR2: MGHDK and SYGVNS. CDR3 length equals 15 residues. The CDR3 DNA reads TGTGCCAGCAGTGATACAGGGGCGAACACCGGGGAGCTGTTTTTT. It encodes CASSDTGANTGELFF.

This clonotype has at least ten counts. The chain carries TRBV7-9 and TRBJ2-1, with 11 bases matching TRBD1. Germline lookup yields CDR1 SEHNR and CDR2 FQNEAQ (reference sequence). The CDR3 runs to 15 residues. V gave up 4 bases and J gave up 4 bases; unmatched junction bases: 3. This chain's CDR3 is CASSSGQGAYNEQFF. For the CDR3, the DNA is TGTGCCAGCAGCTCCGGACAGGGGGCTTACAATGAGCAGTTCTTC.

This clonotype was seen more than once but under ten times. The genes are TRBV7-2 and TRBJ2-1; D could derive from TRBD1 or TRBD2 (6 bases each). Germline CDR1 and CDR2: SGHTA and FQGNSA. This CDR3 region has 16 residues. V was cut by 0 bases and J by 7 bases, with 16 bases left in between. As DNA, the CDR3 is TGTGCCAGCAGCTTAGCGCTCCGGGGGCTCGGGAATGAGCAGTTCTTC. It codes for CASSLALRGLGNEQFF.

This clonotype was observed a handful of times. This rearrangement joins TRBV7-6 to TRBJ1-5; possibly TRBD1 for D (6 bases). Germline V gene data show CDR1 as SGHVS and CDR2 as FNYEAQ. The CDR3 length is 14 residues. V was clipped by 1 base and J by 5 bases, with 9 bases between them. The CDR3 spells CASSLVGGDQPQHF. CDR3 sequence (DNA): TGTGCCAGCAGCTTAGTAGGGGGTGATCAGCCCCAGCATTTT.

This clonotype was found a few times. This chain links TRBV20-1 with TRBJ2-2; D ambiguous. Germline CDR1 reads DFQATT; CDR2 reads SNEGSKA (reference sequence). The CDR3 runs to 13 residues. Trimming took 0 bases from V and 4 from J, leaving 6 bases between them. CDR3 sequence: CSARDSVTGELFF. The DNA of the CDR3 is TGCAGTGCTAGAGATTCGGTCACCGGGGAGCTGTTTTTT.

This sequence joins TRBV5-6 and TRBJ1-2; 7 positions match TRBD1. The junction had 10 bases not matched to a gene; V was cut back by 3 bases and J by 5 bases. CDR1 and CDR2 (germline): SGHDT, YYEEEE. This CDR3 has 15 residues. CDR3: CASSSDRAWGYGYTF. CDR3 nucleotides: TGTGCCAGCAGCTCTGACAGGGCTTGGGGATATGGCTACACCTTC. Supplemented by reference TRBV5-6 and TRBJ1-2, the full variable domain reads DAGVTQSPTHLIKTRGQQVTLRCSPKSGHDTVSWYQQALGQGPQFIFQYYEEEERQRGNFPDRFSGHQFPNYSSELNVNALLLGDSALYLCASSSDRAWGYGYTFGSGTRLTVV.

V and J are TRBV12-3 or TRBV12-4 and TRBJ1-2, with a tentative D call TRBD1 (5 bases). V lost 4 bases and J 11 bases, leaving 11 bases between the germline ends. The CDR3 runs to 11 residues. The CDR3 is CASSSGRPYTF. CDR3 bases: TGTGCCAGCAGTTCGGGACGGCCGTACACCTTC.

The rearrangement uses TRBV4-1 and TRBJ1-1; D gene uncertain. The CDR3 totals 13 residues. Germline V CDR1 and CDR2: MGHRA, YSYEKL. V dropped 6 bases and J dropped 0 bases, with 8 bases sitting between them. CDR3 bases: TGCGCCAGCAGTCATAAATTGAACACTGAAGCTTTCTTT. It yields the protein CASSHKLNTEAFF.

This rearrangement joins TRBV7-2 to TRBJ2-3; 9 bases match TRBD2. Germline CDR1 reads SGHTA; CDR2 reads FQGNSA. This CDR3 has 15 residues. The V segment lost 5 bases and the J segment 6 bases; nucleotides outside the gene matches: 9. This CDR3 reads CASSPADLAGDTQYF. The CDR3 DNA is TGTGCCAGCAGCCCAGCGGATCTAGCGGGGGATACGCAGTATTTT. Supplemented by reference TRBV7-2 and TRBJ2-3, the full variable domain reads GAGVSQSPSNKVTEKGKDVELRCDPISGHTALYWYRQSLGQGLEFLIYFQGNSAPDKSGLPSDRFSAERTGGSVSTLTIQRTQQEDSAVYLCASSPADLAGDTQYFGPGTRLTVL.

This clonotype was seen many times. CDR3 amino acids: CASSLEEGSGQPQHF. The DNA for the CDR3 is TGTGCCAGCAGCTTAGAAGAGGGTTCGGGTCAGCCCCAGCATTTT. The rearrangement uses TRBV7-2 and TRBJ1-5; D remains ambiguous. Germline V gene data show CDR1 as SGHTA and CDR2 as FQGNSA. Trimming stripped 1 base from V and 6 bases from J, with 13 bases between. This CDR3 comprises 15 residues.

A few counts support this clonotype. V is TRBV7-8 and J is TRBJ2-1; 7 bases agree with TRBD2. Trimming at V came to 2 bases and at J to 7 bases, leaving 26 bases not matched to a gene. The CDR3 contains 21 residues. The germline gives CDR1 SGHVS, CDR2 FQNEAQ. The CDR3: CASSLILPWSSGARGVNEQFF. CDR3 sequence (DNA): TGTGCCAGCAGCTTAATCCTCCCCTGGTCTAGCGGCGCCCGGGGGGTGAATGAGCAGTTCTTC.

This clonotype turned up a few times. The rearrangement joins TRBV20-1 to TRBJ2-3; TRBD2 is a possible D gene (7 bases). V gave up 0 bases and J gave up 2 bases, with 12 bases separating them. Germline V lookup: CDR1 DFQATT, CDR2 SNEGSKA (reference sequence). The CDR3 loop spans 15 amino acids. The CDR3 sequence: CSARERGGPTDTQYF. The CDR3 coding sequence is TGCAGTGCTAGAGAAAGGGGGGGCCCCACAGATACGCAGTATTTT.

V is TRBV12-3 or TRBV12-4 and J is TRBJ1-6, with D maybe TRBD1 (6 bases). The CDR3 is 12 amino acids. V lost 8 bases and J 14 bases, leaving 16 bases between the germline ends. CDR3 sequence (DNA): TGTGCCAGCGGTCGGGGGCCCATCTCCCTCCACTTT. Translation: CASGRGPISLHF.

This clonotype was seen only a few times. The CDR3 region has the DNA TGCAGTGCTAGAGAAGCAGGGATCGAGCAGTACTTC. As protein: CSAREAGIEQYF. The gene calls are TRBV20-1 and TRBJ2-7; possibly TRBD1 for D (5 bases). Germline V CDR1 and CDR2: DFQATT, SNEGSKA (reference sequence). Trimming stripped 0 bases from V and 6 bases from J, with 9 bases between. The CDR3 loop spans 12 amino acids.

This chain connects TRBV7-9 to TRBJ2-7; D is perhaps TRBD1 (5 bases). The CDR3 spans 18 residues. Trimming cost V 1 base and J 5 bases, with 24 bases left between them. Germline V gene sequence: CDR1 SEHNR, CDR2 FQNEAQ (reference sequence). Written as DNA, the CDR3 is TGTGCCAGCAGCTTAGATGGCGGTCTAGGGGCGGAGTTCGACGAGCAGTACTTC. This translates into CASSLDGGLGAEFDEQYF.

J is TRBJ2-7 and V is TRBV6-1; 11 bases fit TRBD1. V was clipped by 7 bases and J by 3 bases; unmatched bases: 17. The CDR3 contains 18 residues. Germline CDR1 reads MNHNS; CDR2 reads SASEGT. The CDR3: CASTTRDRGSIISYEQYF. Written as DNA, the CDR3 is TGTGCCAGCACAACCCGGGACAGGGGGAGTATAATTAGCTACGAGCAGTACTTC.